This TCR beta chain derives from a study of radiotherapy plus CTLA-4 blockade in lung cancer. This CDR3 has 15 amino acids. V lost 0 bases and J lost 2, with 13 bases in between. Germline CDR1 GTSNPN, CDR2 SVGIG (reference sequence). Sequenced by immunoSEQ multiplex PCR; TCRdb stores in-frame clones only, minus some. The table lists roughly 75,000 clones, 84% of them singletons, with 0.79% in the top ten. This specimen was peripheral blood, taken from a patient treated with radiotherapy plus ipilimumab. The J gene is TRBJ1-2, the V gene TRBV30; possible D gene TRBD1, 5 bases. The origin of this receptor is a human donor with non-small cell lung cancer who had stable disease on radiotherapy plus ipilimumab. CDR3 protein: CAWSVGGFSNYGYTF. The CDR3 DNA reads TGTGCCTGGAGTGTCGGGGGGTTTTCCAACTATGGCTACACCTTC.